This T cell receptor (beta chain) was retrieved from a study of cytomegalovirus exposure and HLA in healthy donors. Study-wide results and caveats: Later on, a genetic analysis was performed. It linked a missense variant in DCLRE1C with V- and J-gene trimming of TCR beta. Specific recognition of CMV antigens was confirmed in vitro for a few chains (all CMV-associated). There were 150 to 200 TCR beta chains listed as cytomegalovirus-associated. DRB1 showed the most TCR associations and HLA-C the fewest in a later analysis, as rates varied by HLA locus.

V shed 6 bases, J shed 7 bases, and the junction held 9 bases outside the gene matches. This CDR3 is built from 14 residues. Germline CDR1 is MNHNS and CDR2 is SASEGT. Points on this clone: Its antigen remains unidentified.

PCR used 60 Vbeta primers and 13 Jbeta primers. Produced via immunoSEQ multiplex PCR; TCRdb's table is partial and in-frame only. The repertoire holds nearly 100,000 clones, around a tenth seen once, with just over 5% in the top ten. What was sequenced was PBMCs. This clonotype originated in a man aged 45-65 years in good health and CMV-seropositive. The chain joins TRBV6-1 to TRBJ1-2, with 9 bases that match TRBD1. The CDR3 bases are TGTGCCAGCAGATCCTCGGGACAGGGCGCTGGCTACACCTTC. It codes for CASRSSGQGAGYTF.